This TCR beta chain was documented in a study of siplizumab effects on memory and regulatory T cells. This table comes from immunoSEQ multiplex PCR, and its TCRdb copy is limited to in-frame clones, with some not included. The repertoire holds around 110,000 clones, with approximately 94% as singletons. Germline V gene lookup returns CDR1 SGDLS and CDR2 YYNGEE. The length of the CDR3 is 14 residues. Between the trimmed V and J ends, which lost 0 bases and 1 base, there was a span of 8 bases. The sequenced sample was non-Treg CD4+ T cells sorted from blood. This sequence was found in a human donor in good health. This sequence joins TRBV9 and TRBJ2-7, with a weak D call TRBD2 (6 bases). The CDR3 is CASSVGRGSYEQYF. CDR3 bases: TGTGCCAGCAGCGTAGGACGGGGGTCCTACGAGCAGTACTTC.